A selection of T cell receptor beta chains follows, all from one sample in a study of T cell repertoires in cytomegalovirus infection. Via MiXCR, TCRdb re-called the reads, giving one row per CDR3 protein. The profile shows 230,000 or so distinct CDR3 sequences, about 18% of them singletons. Specimen: CD8+ T cells from PBMCs. Receptor source: a human donor in good health (CMV status not recorded). Some clones in this sample may be carry-over from other donors' samples. The CDR3 runs from the conserved cysteine through the conserved F or W. D genes are given only for firm matches. A clone size is listed for some rows: how often the clone was seen (once, few, many), or a class if it is expanded.

>-|TRBV20-1|-|TRBJ2-7
CSGAEGTGTSYEQYF
TGCAGTGGGGCCGAGGGTACGGGGACCTCCTACGAGCAGTACTTC
>TRBD1|TRBV12-3/TRBV12-4|many|TRBJ2-7
CASSGLTGAYEQYF
TGTGCCAGCAGTGGTTTGACAGGGGCATACGAGCAGTACTTC
>-|TRBV19|-|TRBJ2-7
CASSSWAGGSYEQYF
TGTGCCAGTAGTTCTTGGGCAGGGGGGAGCTACGAGCAGTACTTC
>-|TRBV2|-|TRBJ2-1
CASSVWDTNRYNEQFF
TGTGCCAGCAGTGTTTGGGACACCAATCGCTACAATGAGCAGTTCTTC
>-|TRBV5-6|few|TRBJ1-3
CASSPGGGAPIYF
TGTGCCAGCAGCCCTGGAGGGGGTGCCCCCATATATTTT
>-|TRBV28|-|TRBJ2-1
CASSSSLLGNEQFF
TGTGCCAGCAGTTCATCCCTCCTCGGGAATGAGCAGTTCTTC
>-|TRBV5-1|few|TRBJ1-1
CASSLAGTTEAFF
TGCGCCAGCAGCTTGGCAGGGACCACTGAAGCTTTCTTT
>-|TRBV7-2|many|TRBJ2-7
CASRDTTGRGYYEQYF
TGTGCCAGCAGGGATACGACAGGGAGGGGATACTACGAGCAGTACTTC
>TRBD1|TRBV27|few|TRBJ1-2
CASRPPGTDGYTF
TGTGCCAGCAGGCCTCCCGGGACAGATGGCTACACCTTC
>TRBD1|TRBV6-2/TRBV6-3|-|TRBJ1-1
CASRPGQGGAEAFF
TGTGCCAGCAGGCCGGGACAGGGAGGTGCTGAAGCTTTCTTT
>-|TRBV19|-|TRBJ2-2
CASSGSGMVGELFF
TGTGCCAGTAGTGGCTCGGGGATGGTCGGGGAGCTGTTTTTT
>-|TRBV28|-|TRBJ2-3
CASSFRGAGHTDTQYF
TGTGCCAGCAGTTTTCGGGGGGCCGGACACACAGATACGCAGTATTTT
>-|TRBV7-9|few|TRBJ2-7
CASSLALQETTYEQYF
TGTGCCAGCAGCTTAGCGCTACAGGAAACCACCTACGAGCAGTACTTC
>-|TRBV11-2|-|TRBJ2-3
CASSFLGNTDTQYF
TGTGCCAGCAGCTTTCTGGGTAACACAGATACGCAGTATTTT
>TRBD1|TRBV28|-|TRBJ1-1
CASSRTRTGDQRGEAFF
TGTGCCAGCAGTCGCACGCGGACAGGGGATCAGAGGGGTGAAGCTTTCTTT
>-|TRBV20-1|-|TRBJ1-5
CSARGTRGLSEPQHF
TGCAGTGCTAGAGGGACACGGGGGTTATCGGAGCCCCAGCATTTT
>-|TRBV7-2|many|TRBJ2-3
CASSFIFRSTDTQYF
TGTGCCAGCAGCTTCATATTTCGTTCCACAGATACGCAGTATTTT
>-|TRBV5-1|-|TRBJ1-1
CASSRRGSGDTEAFF
TGCGCCAGCAGCCGGAGGGGGTCGGGGGACACTGAAGCTTTCTTT
>-|TRBV12-3/TRBV12-4|few|TRBJ2-5
CASSPGPGETQYF
TGTGCCAGCAGTCCGGGCCCAGGGGAGACCCAGTACTTC
>TRBD2|TRBV27|few|TRBJ2-7
CASSFGAGAYEQYF
TGTGCCAGCAGTTTTGGAGCGGGGGCCTACGAGCAGTACTTC
>-|TRBV19|few|TRBJ1-1
CASSLGGVEAFF
TGTGCCAGTAGCCTAGGGGGGGTTGAAGCTTTCTTT
>-|TRBV6-5|-|TRBJ2-1
CASSSPGVQHEQFF
TGTGCCAGCAGTTCTCCGGGGGTTCAGCATGAGCAGTTCTTC
>-|TRBV20-1|few|TRBJ1-1
CSARDLREGTSPEAFF
TGCAGTGCTAGAGATTTGAGGGAAGGGACGAGTCCTGAAGCTTTCTTT
>TRBD1|TRBV9|few|TRBJ2-1
CASSVQGTAAVRNEQFF
TGTGCCAGCAGCGTCCAGGGGACAGCCGCAGTAAGGAATGAGCAGTTCTTC
>-|TRBV7-2|-|TRBJ2-7
CASSPLDSYEQYF
TGTGCCAGCAGCCCCCTCGACTCGTACGAGCAGTACTTC
>-|TRBV6-1|many|TRBJ2-3
CASSVIPGGSTDTQYF
TGTGCCAGCAGTGTAATACCCGGAGGGAGCACAGATACGCAGTATTTT
>TRBD1|TRBV6-2/TRBV6-3|few|TRBJ2-7
CASSYPGQGREQYF
TGTGCCAGCAGTTACCCGGGACAGGGTCGCGAGCAGTACTTC
>-|TRBV7-9|many|TRBJ2-2
CASSFYGIGDTGELFF
TGTGCCAGCAGCTTCTACGGGATCGGAGACACCGGGGAGCTGTTTTTT
>TRBD1|TRBV12-3/TRBV12-4|many|TRBJ1-5
CASSSDRNNQPQHF
TGTGCCAGCAGCTCGGACAGGAACAATCAGCCCCAGCATTTT